The following is a TCR beta chain sequence with its context. A read error may account for a junction end that differs from germline. CDR1 and CDR2 from the germline V gene are MNHEY and SVGAGI. CDR3 length: 15 residues. This record comes from a study of T cell responses to AZD1222 COVID-19 vaccine. Here immunoSEQ multiplex PCR was the method, and the copy in TCRdb shows in-frame clones only, minus some. This table has about 130,000 clones, 80% to 90% appearing once. The receptor comes from an adult in good health. Sequences were derived from peripheral blood, sampled on day 0 of AZD1222 vaccination. The chain uses TRBV6-5 and TRBJ2-1, with TRBD1 matching over 7 bases. The CDR3 nucleotides read TGTGCCAGCAGACCACGACAGGGACATTACAATGAACAGTTCTTC. Encoded protein: CASRPRQGHYNEQFF.